The 25 T cell receptor beta chains below come from one sample, sequenced in a study of cytomegalovirus exposure and HLA in healthy donors. Generated by immunoSEQ multiplex PCR, the TCRdb table keeps only in-frame clones and is missing some. Among about 180,000 clones, 85% were seen once, and the ten largest hold roughly 15%. Sequenced material: PBMCs. The source is a man between 18 and 35 years old in good health and CMV-seropositive.

The chain employs TRBV27 and TRBJ2-2, with 8 bases identical to TRBD1. The V segment lost 6 bases and the J segment 4 bases; nucleotides outside the gene matches: 4. The CDR3 loop spans 14 amino acids. Germline assignment: CDR1 MNHEY and CDR2 SMNVEV (reference sequence). The CDR3 sequence: CASRIGTGTGELFF. The CDR3 DNA reads as TGTGCCAGCAGAATTGGGACAGGCACCGGGGAGCTGTTTTTT.

V is TRBV7-9 and J is TRBJ1-1; 9 bases agree with TRBD1. The germline gives CDR1 SEHNR, CDR2 FQNEAQ (reference sequence). CDR3 length: 14 amino acids. Germline trimming cut 3 bases from V and 6 bases from J; bases unmatched to any gene: 5. CDR3 nucleotide sequence: TGTGCCAGCAGCTTGACAGGGGGATTCGCTGAAGCTTTCTTT. This translates into CASSLTGGFAEAFF.

V and J are TRBV7-9 and TRBJ2-3; 11 nucleotides match TRBD2. Germline-derived CDR1 and CDR2 are SEHNR and FQNEAQ (reference sequence). V lost 5 bases to trimming and J lost 4 bases; unmatched junction nucleotides: 5. The CDR3 sequence is 15 residues long. This CDR3 reads CASSPLAGASDTQYF. The CDR3 region has the DNA TGTGCCAGCAGCCCACTAGCGGGGGCCTCAGATACGCAGTATTTT.

The chain carries TRBV14 and TRBJ1-1; the D is unclear. CDR1 and CDR2 from the germline V gene are SGHDN and FVKESK. The CDR3 length is 12 residues. The V gene lost 1 base and the J gene lost 4 bases, with 4 bases spanning the gap. CDR3 protein: CASSQGVTEAFF. CDR3 DNA: TGTGCCAGCAGCCAAGGAGTCACTGAAGCTTTCTTT.

The chain uses TRBV6-1 and TRBJ2-1, with D perhaps matching TRBD2 (8 bases). The CDR3 has 15 residues. Trimming removed 2 bases from V and 6 bases from J, with 14 bases in between. Looked up from germline, CDR1 is MNHNS and CDR2 is SASEGT. Here the CDR3 DNA reads TGTGCCAGCAGTGAACTCGGGAGGGGGCGCAATGAGCAGTTCTTC. This gives the protein CASSELGRGRNEQFF.

V is TRBV19 and J is TRBJ1-1; D may be TRBD1 (6 bases). Germline V gene sequence: CDR1 LNHDA, CDR2 SQIVND (reference sequence). The CDR3 contains 14 residues. Trimming took off 9 bases at V and 1 base at J, with 15 bases between the two ends. The CDR3 DNA is TGTGCCAGCGACCCCGGGACACCGAACACTGAAGCTTTCTTT. Its translation is CASDPGTPNTEAFF.

This clone was counted once. The chain joins TRBV19 to TRBJ1-2, with 10 bases aligning to TRBD1. Per the germline V gene, CDR1 is LNHDA and CDR2 is SQIVND (reference sequence). The junction had 18 bases not matched to a gene; V was cut back by 8 bases and J by 6 bases. CDR3 size: 17 residues. The CDR3 spells CASHPPGQGFPLDGYTF. The CDR3 DNA reads as TGTGCCAGTCACCCTCCGGGACAGGGGTTTCCGTTGGATGGCTACACCTTC.

In its sample, this clone was seen a few times. The chain has TRBV11-2 and TRBJ2-7; 7 bases fit TRBD1. This CDR3 region has 15 residues. Unmatched junction bases numbered 8, after V lost 2 bases and J lost 4 bases. Germline lookup yields CDR1 SGHAT and CDR2 FQNNGV. The DNA for the CDR3 is TGTGCCAGCAGCTTACTCAGAGGGACAGCGTACGAGCAGTACTTC. This codes for CASSLLRGTAYEQYF.

The chain is built from TRBV4-2 and TRBJ2-1; weak D call: TRBD2 (5 bases). With 0 bases removed from V and 7 bases from J, the gap between germline ends came to 13 bases. Germline V gene lookup returns CDR1 LGHNA and CDR2 YNFKEQ. The CDR3 sequence is 15 residues long. CDR3: CASSQDLLSENEQFF. The CDR3 DNA reads as TGTGCCAGCAGCCAAGATCTCCTTAGCGAGAATGAGCAGTTCTTC.

The genes are TRBV2 and TRBJ2-7; 10 nucleotides agree with TRBD2. Germline lookup yields CDR1 SNHLY and CDR2 FYNNEI. V shed 2 bases, J shed 7 bases, and the junction held 11 bases outside the gene matches. The CDR3 length is 16 residues. CDR3: CASSEKASGSLGEQYF. CDR3 sequence (DNA): TGTGCCAGCAGTGAAAAGGCTAGCGGGAGTTTAGGGGAGCAGTACTTC.

The chain links TRBV2 to TRBJ1-1; TRBD1 matches 7 bases. Germline V lookup: CDR1 SNHLY, CDR2 FYNNEI. V trimming: 10 bases; J trimming: 0 bases; junction bases outside the gene matches: 5. CDR3 length: 13 residues. The CDR3 spells CATAGQVNTEAFF. The DNA for the CDR3 is TGTGCCACCGCCGGACAGGTGAACACTGAAGCTTTCTTT. The complete variable domain, with remaining parts taken from reference TRBV2 and TRBJ1-1, reads EPEVTQTPSHQVTQMGQEVILRCVPISNHLYFYWYRQILGQKVEFLVSFYNNEISEKSEIFDDQFSVERPDGSNFTLKIRSTKLEDSAMYFCATAGQVNTEAFFGQGTRLTVV.

V usage is TRBV29-1 and J usage is TRBJ2-7, with D perhaps matching TRBD1 (6 bases). Trimming shortened V by 7 bases and J by 0 bases, and 13 bases separated the two germline ends. Germline V gene sequence: CDR1 SQVTM, CDR2 ANQGSEA. This CDR3 is built from 13 residues. CDR3 in amino acids: CSATGTSSYEQYF. CDR3 in DNA: TGCAGCGCCACCGGGACATCCTCCTACGAGCAGTACTTC.

V usage is TRBV6-5 and J usage is TRBJ2-1; maybe TRBD1 (6 bases). The CDR3 sequence is 15 residues long. Germline CDR1 and CDR2: MNHEY and SVGAGI. The germline V and J ends were trimmed by 0 bases and 5 bases, with 11 bases remaining between them. CDR3 bases: TGTGCCAGCAGTTACTCCAGGGGCGGTAACAATGAGCAGTTCTTC. This translates into CASSYSRGGNNEQFF.

This chain joins TRBV29-1 and TRBJ1-1; weak D call: TRBD1 (6 bases). With 4 bases removed from V and 1 base from J, the gap between germline ends came to 19 bases. CDR1 is SQVTM, CDR2 ANQGSEA, per germline. The length of the CDR3 is 16 residues. This CDR3 is CSVAGVKGGRNTEAFF. As DNA, the CDR3 is TGCAGCGTTGCTGGAGTCAAGGGGGGGAGGAACACTGAAGCTTTCTTT.

The V call is TRBV5-6, the J call TRBJ2-7, with 9 bases lining up with TRBD1. This CDR3 is 15 amino acids long. Trimming at V came to 4 bases and at J to 5 bases, leaving 10 bases not matched to a gene. Germline V lookup: CDR1 SGHDT, CDR2 YYEEEE. The CDR3 region is CASSPTGQGEHEQYF. Written as DNA, the CDR3 is TGTGCCAGCAGCCCTACGGGACAGGGTGAGCACGAGCAGTACTTC. Using reference TRBV5-6 and TRBJ2-7 for the parts outside the CDR3, the full variable domain is DAGVTQSPTHLIKTRGQQVTLRCSPKSGHDTVSWYQQALGQGPQFIFQYYEEEERQRGNFPDRFSGHQFPNYSSELNVNALLLGDSALYLCASSPTGQGEHEQYFGPGTRLTVT.

The CDR3 DNA is TGTGCCAGTAGTATCCTGGAAGGGGCCGGCAATCAGCCCCAGCATTTT. Translated, it gives CASSILEGAGNQPQHF. This chain uses TRBV19 with TRBJ1-5; tentative D call: TRBD1 (5 bases). Trimming shortened V by 3 bases and J by 2 bases, and 14 bases separated the two germline ends. CDR1 is LNHDA, CDR2 SQIVND, per germline (reference sequence). CDR3 length equals 16 residues.

The chain uses TRBV6-5 and TRBJ2-2, with D possibly being TRBD2 (5 bases). Trimming took 2 bases from V and 6 from J, leaving 13 bases between them. The CDR3 is 15 residues long. Germline assignment: CDR1 MNHEY and CDR2 SVGAGI. For the CDR3, the DNA is TGTGCCAGCAGTTACCAAGCTAGCTCGGCCGGGGAGCTGTTTTTT. It translates to CASSYQASSAGELFF.

The rearrangement joins TRBV5-1 to TRBJ2-7, with D possibly TRBD1 on 6 matching bases. The CDR3 loop spans 15 amino acids. Germline V lookup: CDR1 SGHRS, CDR2 YFSETQ. The germline V and J ends were trimmed by 5 bases and 5 bases, with 20 bases remaining between them. The CDR3 is CASSPNSGQIDEQYF. The CDR3 DNA reads as TGCGCCAGCAGTCCCAATTCGGGACAAATCGACGAGCAGTACTTC. The full variable domain, in which reference TRBV5-1 and TRBJ2-7 provide the parts outside the CDR3, is KAGVTQTPRYLIKTRGQQVTLSCSPISGHRSVSWYQQTPGQGLQFLFEYFSETQRNKGNFPGRFSGRQFSNSRSEMNVSTLELGDSALYLCASSPNSGQIDEQYFGPGTRLTVT.

This clone was detected once. The V and J genes are TRBV19 and TRBJ2-5; perhaps TRBD1 as D (6 bases). The V and J ends lost 5 bases and 5 bases respectively, with 12 bases between them. The CDR3 covers 13 residues. Germline V gene sequence: CDR1 LNHDA, CDR2 SQIVND (reference sequence). CDR3 bases: TGTGCCAGTAGTCCACAGGGCCGGGAGACCCAGTACTTC. Translating it yields CASSPQGRETQYF.

This sequence joins TRBV27 and TRBJ2-6; D perhaps matches TRBD1 (5 bases). V was pared by 6 bases and J by 4 bases, with 10 bases between. The CDR3 is 14 residues long. Germline V lookup: CDR1 MNHEY, CDR2 SMNVEV (reference sequence). The CDR3 reads CASRWGKGANVLTF. The CDR3 DNA follows: TGTGCCAGCAGGTGGGGCAAGGGGGCCAACGTCCTGACTTTC. Full variable domain (missing parts from reference TRBV27 and TRBJ2-6): EAQVTQNPRYLITVTGKKLTVTCSQNMNHEYMSWYRQDPGLGLRQIYYSMNVEVTDKGDVPEGYKVSRKEKRNFPLILESPSPNQTSLYFCASRWGKGANVLTFGAGSRLTVL.

The chain uses TRBV30 and TRBJ1-6; TRBD1 might be the D (6 bases). This CDR3 has 15 residues. CDR1 is GTSNPN, CDR2 SVGIG, per germline (reference sequence). V was cut by 5 bases and J by 5 bases, with 16 bases left in between. The DNA for the CDR3 is TGTGCCTGGCCGCCAGCTACAGGGAATAATTCACCCCTCCACTTT. It is translated as CAWPPATGNNSPLHF.

V usage is TRBV19 and J usage is TRBJ2-7; TRBD2 aligns across 9 bases. The CDR3 loop spans 14 amino acids. Germline V gives CDR1 LNHDA, CDR2 SQIVND (reference sequence). Trimming cost V 3 bases and J 4 bases; bases outside gene matches: 4. The CDR3 sequence: CASSMAGGYYEQYF. Here the CDR3 DNA reads TGTGCCAGTAGTATGGCGGGAGGGTATTACGAGCAGTACTTC.

The chain uses TRBV6-5 and TRBJ2-7, with 9 bases identical to TRBD1. CDR1 MNHEY and CDR2 SVGAGI come from the germline V gene. The CDR3 sequence is 16 residues long. V lost 0 bases, J lost 4 bases, and 7 bases stayed unmatched. CDR3 sequence: CASSYSSNGQGYEQYF. The CDR3, as DNA: TGTGCCAGCAGTTACTCTTCCAACGGACAGGGGTACGAGCAGTACTTC.

V and J are TRBV6-1 and TRBJ2-2; the D is unclear. With 6 bases removed from V and 5 bases from J, the gap between germline ends came to 10 bases. The CDR3 covers 13 residues. The germline CDR1 and CDR2 sequences are MNHNS and SASEGT. CDR3 protein: CASRETETGELFF. CDR3 coding DNA: TGTGCCAGCAGGGAGACGGAAACCGGGGAGCTGTTTTTT.

The V call is TRBV12-5, the J call TRBJ1-5; no firm D call. The CDR3 sequence is 12 residues long. The germline V gene encodes CDR1 LGHNT and CDR2 FRNRAP. Trimming left V 2 bases short and J 7 bases short, with 6 bases between. As DNA, the CDR3 is TGTGCTAGTGGTTTGAATGAGCAGCCCCAGCATTTT. This translates into CASGLNEQPQHF.